Sequencing of this T cell receptor (beta chain) was carried out in a study of cytomegalovirus exposure and HLA in healthy donors. Study results and limitations: In the approximately 120 validation repertoires, a later analysis found that first-cohort TCR clusters tended to co-occur. Rare sequences made up most TCRs, while some public TCRs were found in many donors.

Comments on this clone: Its antigen remains unknown.

Here immunoSEQ multiplex PCR was the method, and the copy in TCRdb shows in-frame clones only, minus some. The sample holds about 160,000 clones, about 90% seen once. This CDR3 comprises 16 residues. Germline V gene lookup returns CDR1 LNHDA and CDR2 SQIVND (reference sequence). V shed 4 bases, J shed 2 bases, and the junction held 6 bases outside the gene matches. The donors were members of the roughly 120-subject validation cohort (separate from the approximately 670-subject first cohort). This receptor was taken from a woman between 18 and 29 years old in good health and CMV-seropositive. The chain is built from TRBV19 and TRBJ2-3; TRBD2 matches at 10 bases. The sample taken for sequencing was PBMCs. DNA of the CDR3: TGTGCCAGTAGTAGACGGACTAGCGGATACACAGATACGCAGTATTTT. Translating it yields CASSRRTSGYTDTQYF. Together with reference TRBV19 and TRBJ2-3, the CDR3 gives the full variable domain: DGGITQSPKYLFRKEGQNVTLSCEQNLNHDAMYWYRQDPGQGLRLIYYSQIVNDFQKGDIAEGYSVSREKKESFPLTVTSAQKNPTAFYLCASSRRTSGYTDTQYFGPGTRLTVL.